This T cell receptor (beta chain) derives from a study of T cells in Graves' hyperthyroidism and ophthalmopathy. Amplification targeted TCR beta CDR3 regions from RNA transcripts. During a first-round RT-PCR of the TCR CDR3, the HTBI primer set was used. TCRdb redid the calling of the multiplex PCR reads with MiXCR, one entry per CDR3 protein. The table lists about 700,000 distinct CDR3 sequences, 14% of them singletons, with roughly 10% in the top ten. This clonotype was counted at least ten times. The CDR3 sequence is 19 residues long. CDR1 is ENHRY, CDR2 SYGVKD, per germline. V lost 3 bases to trimming and J lost 5 bases; unmatched junction nucleotides: 10.

Input material: blood. The receptor comes from a young woman with Graves' hyperthyroidism. The V gene is TRBV10-3, the J gene TRBJ2-2; 15 bases map to TRBD2. Here the CDR3 reads CAISDKGLAGGVWTGELFF. CDR3 coding DNA: TGTGCCATCAGTGATAAGGGACTAGCGGGAGGAGTTTGGACCGGGGAGCTGTTTTTT.